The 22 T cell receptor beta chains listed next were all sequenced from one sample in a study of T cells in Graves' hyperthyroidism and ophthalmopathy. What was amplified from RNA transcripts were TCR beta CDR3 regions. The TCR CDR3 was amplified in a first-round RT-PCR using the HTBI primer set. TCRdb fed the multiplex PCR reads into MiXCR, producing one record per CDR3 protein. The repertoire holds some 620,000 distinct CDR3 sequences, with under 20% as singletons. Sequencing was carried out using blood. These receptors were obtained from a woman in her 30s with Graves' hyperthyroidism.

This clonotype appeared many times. CDR3 protein: CASSYRINSPLHF. In nucleotides, the CDR3 is TGTGCCAGCAGTTACAGGATTAATTCACCCCTCCACTTT. The chain combines TRBV6-5 with TRBJ1-6; no clear D. Looked up from germline, CDR1 is MNHEY and CDR2 is SVGAGI. CDR3 length equals 13 residues. V lost 2 bases to trimming and J lost 6 bases, with 5 bases between them.

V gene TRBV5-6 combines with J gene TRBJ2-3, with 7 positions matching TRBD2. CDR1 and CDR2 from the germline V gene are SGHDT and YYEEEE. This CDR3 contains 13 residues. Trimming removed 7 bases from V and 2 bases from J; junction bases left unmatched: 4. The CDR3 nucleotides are TGTGCCAGCTGGGGGGGACCCACAGATACGCAGTATTTT. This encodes CASWGGPTDTQYF.

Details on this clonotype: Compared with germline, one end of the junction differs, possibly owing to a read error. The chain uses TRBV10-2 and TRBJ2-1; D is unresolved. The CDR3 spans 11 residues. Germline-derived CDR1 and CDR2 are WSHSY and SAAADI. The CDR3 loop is CASGERDEQFF. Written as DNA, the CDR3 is TGCGCCAGCGGTGAACGCGATGAGCAGTTCTTC.

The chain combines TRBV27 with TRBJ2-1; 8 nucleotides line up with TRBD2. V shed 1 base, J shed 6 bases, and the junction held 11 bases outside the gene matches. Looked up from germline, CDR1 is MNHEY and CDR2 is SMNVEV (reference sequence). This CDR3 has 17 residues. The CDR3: CASSLYTPGLAFNEQFF. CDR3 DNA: TGTGCCAGCAGTTTATATACCCCCGGACTAGCCTTCAATGAGCAGTTCTTC.

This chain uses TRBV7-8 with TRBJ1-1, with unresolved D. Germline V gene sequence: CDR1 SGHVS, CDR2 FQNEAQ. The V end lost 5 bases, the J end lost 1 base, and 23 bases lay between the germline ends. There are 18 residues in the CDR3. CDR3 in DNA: TGTGCCAGCAGCCCCCAGATTGGCGGCCGAAGGTGGAACACTGAAGCTTTCTTT. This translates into CASSPQIGGRRWNTEAFF.

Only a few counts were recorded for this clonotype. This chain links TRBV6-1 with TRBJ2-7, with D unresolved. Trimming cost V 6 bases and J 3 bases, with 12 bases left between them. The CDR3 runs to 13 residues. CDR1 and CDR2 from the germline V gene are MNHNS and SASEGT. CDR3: CASSFWQDYEQYF. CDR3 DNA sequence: TGTGCCAGCAGCTTTTGGCAAGACTACGAGCAGTACTTC.

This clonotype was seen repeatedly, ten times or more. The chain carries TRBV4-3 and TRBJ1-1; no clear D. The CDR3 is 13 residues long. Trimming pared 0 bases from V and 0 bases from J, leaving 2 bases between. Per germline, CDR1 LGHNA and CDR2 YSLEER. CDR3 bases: TGCGCCAGCAGCCAAGAAATGAACACTGAAGCTTTCTTT. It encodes CASSQEMNTEAFF.

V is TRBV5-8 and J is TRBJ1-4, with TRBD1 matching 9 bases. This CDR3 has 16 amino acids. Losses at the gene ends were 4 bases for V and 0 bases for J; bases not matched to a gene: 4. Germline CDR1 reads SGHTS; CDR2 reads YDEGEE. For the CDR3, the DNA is TGTGCCAGCAGCAACAGGGGGCAGACAACTAATGAAAAACTGTTTTTT. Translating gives CASSNRGQTTNEKLFF.

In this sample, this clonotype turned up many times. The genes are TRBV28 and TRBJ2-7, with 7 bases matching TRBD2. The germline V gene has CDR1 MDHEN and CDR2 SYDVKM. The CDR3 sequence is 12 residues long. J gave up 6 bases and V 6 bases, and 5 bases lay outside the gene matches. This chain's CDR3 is CASSRGTTEQYF. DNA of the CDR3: TGTGCCAGCAGCCGCGGGACTACCGAGCAGTACTTC.

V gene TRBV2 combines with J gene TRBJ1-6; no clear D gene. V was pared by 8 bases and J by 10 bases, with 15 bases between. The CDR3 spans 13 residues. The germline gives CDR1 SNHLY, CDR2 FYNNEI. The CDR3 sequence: CASWPGPGSPLHF. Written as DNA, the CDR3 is TGTGCCAGCTGGCCGGGCCCTGGGTCACCCCTCCACTTT.

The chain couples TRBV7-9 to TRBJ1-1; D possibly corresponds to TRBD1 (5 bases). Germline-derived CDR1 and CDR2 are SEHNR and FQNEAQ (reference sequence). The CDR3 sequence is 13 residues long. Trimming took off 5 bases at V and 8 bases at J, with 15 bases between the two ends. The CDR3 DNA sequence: TGTGCCAGCAGCACCAGGGTACTGGTGGAAGCTTTCTTT. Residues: CASSTRVLVEAFF.

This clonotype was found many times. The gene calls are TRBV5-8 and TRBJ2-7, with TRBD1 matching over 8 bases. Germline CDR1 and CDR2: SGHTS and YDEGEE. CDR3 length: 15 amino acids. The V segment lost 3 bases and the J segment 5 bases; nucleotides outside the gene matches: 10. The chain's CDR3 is CASSSRQTGVDEQYF. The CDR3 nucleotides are TGTGCCAGCAGCTCGAGACAGACAGGGGTGGACGAGCAGTACTTC.

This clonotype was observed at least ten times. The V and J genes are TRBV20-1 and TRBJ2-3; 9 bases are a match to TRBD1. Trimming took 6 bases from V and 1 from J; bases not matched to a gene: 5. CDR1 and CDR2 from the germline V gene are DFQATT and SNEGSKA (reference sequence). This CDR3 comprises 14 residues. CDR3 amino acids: CSASRDRGTDTQYF. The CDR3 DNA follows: TGCAGTGCCAGCCGGGACAGGGGCACAGATACGCAGTATTTT.

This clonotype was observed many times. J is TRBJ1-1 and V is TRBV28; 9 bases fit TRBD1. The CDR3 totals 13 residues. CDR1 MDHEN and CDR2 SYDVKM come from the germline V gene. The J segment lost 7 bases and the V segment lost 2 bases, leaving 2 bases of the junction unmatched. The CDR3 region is CASSLGTGIEAFF. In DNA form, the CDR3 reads TGTGCCAGCAGTTTAGGGACAGGGATTGAAGCTTTCTTT.

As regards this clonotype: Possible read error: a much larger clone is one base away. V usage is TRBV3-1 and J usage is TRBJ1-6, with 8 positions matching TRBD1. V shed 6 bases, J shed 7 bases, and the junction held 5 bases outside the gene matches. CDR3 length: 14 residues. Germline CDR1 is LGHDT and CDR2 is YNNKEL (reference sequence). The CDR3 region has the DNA TGTGCCAGCAGTCGGACAGGGTGGAATTCACCCCTCCACTTT. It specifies CASSRTGWNSPLHF.

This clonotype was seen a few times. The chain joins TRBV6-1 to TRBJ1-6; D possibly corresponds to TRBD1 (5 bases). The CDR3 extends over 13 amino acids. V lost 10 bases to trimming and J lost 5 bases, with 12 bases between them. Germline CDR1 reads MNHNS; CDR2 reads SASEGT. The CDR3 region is CAIRRGDNSPLHF. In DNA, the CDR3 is TGTGCCATCCGGAGGGGTGATAATTCACCCCTCCACTTT.

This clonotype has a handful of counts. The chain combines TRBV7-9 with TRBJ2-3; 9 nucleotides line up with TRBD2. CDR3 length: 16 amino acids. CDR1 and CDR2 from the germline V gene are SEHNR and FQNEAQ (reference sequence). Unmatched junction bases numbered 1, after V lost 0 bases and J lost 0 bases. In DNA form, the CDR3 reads TGTGCCAGCAGCTTAGCGAGCGGGAGGAGCACAGATACGCAGTATTTT. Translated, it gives CASSLASGRSTDTQYF.

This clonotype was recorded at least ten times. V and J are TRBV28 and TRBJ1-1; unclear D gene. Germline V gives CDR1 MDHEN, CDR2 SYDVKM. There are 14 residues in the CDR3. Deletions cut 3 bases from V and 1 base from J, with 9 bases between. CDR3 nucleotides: TGTGCCAGCAGTTTCAGAGGGCCGAACACTGAAGCTTTCTTT. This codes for CASSFRGPNTEAFF. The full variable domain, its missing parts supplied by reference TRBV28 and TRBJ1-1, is DVKVTQSSRYLVKRTGEKVFLECVQDMDHENMFWYRQDPGLGLRLIYFSYDVKMKEKGDIPEGYSVSREKKERFSLILESASTNQTSMYLCASSFRGPNTEAFFGQGTRLTVV.

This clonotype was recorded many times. CDR3 in amino acids: CASSLTGVLPEAFF. The CDR3 coding sequence is TGTGCCAGCAGCCTGACAGGGGTCCTCCCCGAAGCTTTCTTT. The rearrangement links TRBV12-3 or TRBV12-4 to TRBJ1-1, with TRBD1 matching 8 bases. This CDR3 has 14 amino acids. V lost 6 bases, J lost 8 bases, and 11 bases stayed unmatched.

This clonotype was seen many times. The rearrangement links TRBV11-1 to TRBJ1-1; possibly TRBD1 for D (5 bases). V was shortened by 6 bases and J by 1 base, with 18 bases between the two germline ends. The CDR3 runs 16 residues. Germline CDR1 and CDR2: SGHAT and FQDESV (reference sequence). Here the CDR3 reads CASSPFRVAENTEAFF. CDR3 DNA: TGTGCCAGCAGTCCTTTCAGGGTCGCGGAGAACACTGAAGCTTTCTTT.

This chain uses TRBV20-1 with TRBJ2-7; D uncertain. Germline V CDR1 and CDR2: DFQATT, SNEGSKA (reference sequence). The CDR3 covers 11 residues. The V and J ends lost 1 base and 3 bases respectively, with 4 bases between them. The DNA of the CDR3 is TGCAGTGCTAGAGTGCGCTACGAGCAGTACTTC. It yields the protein CSARVRYEQYF.

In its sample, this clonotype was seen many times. The CDR3 loop is CASSYGLNYNSPLHF. The CDR3 nucleotides read TGTGCCAGCAGTTACGGGCTTAACTATAATTCACCCCTCCACTTT. The chain combines TRBV6-1 with TRBJ1-6, with D unclear. This CDR3 comprises 15 residues. Germline CDR1 reads MNHNS; CDR2 reads SASEGT. Between the trimmed V and J ends, which lost 5 bases and 3 bases, there was a span of 11 bases.